This T cell receptor beta chain was sequenced for a study of long-term antiretroviral therapy in people with HIV. About the study: It was about a decade after the earliest samples that the 2015 immediate-ART recommendation appeared.

Researchers report immunoSEQ v3.0 was run at survey level. The study targeted 40,000-50,000 T-cell genomes per sample in sequencing. Sequencing was performed with immunoSEQ multiplex PCR; in TCRdb, only in-frame clones are kept and a portion is missing. Here the sample spans approximately 16,000 clones, more than 65% being singletons. From germline, CDR1 is ENHRY and CDR2 SYGVKD. This CDR3 is 11 amino acids long. The V gene lost 10 bases and the J gene lost 3 bases, with 9 bases spanning the gap. The receptor was isolated from a man under 40 with HIV. Source: unsorted PBMCs, taken less than 1.3 years before starting antiretroviral therapy. The V call is TRBV10-3, the J call TRBJ1-1, with D uncertain. CDR3 sequence (DNA): TGTGCCACCAGCGGGGACACTGAAGCTTTCTTT. This gives the protein CATSGDTEAFF.